This T cell receptor (beta chain) was documented in a study of Ad26.COV2.S vaccination and SARS-CoV-2 variants. Across the study: The donor was enrolled in the Ad26.COV2.S arm of the COV1001 trial. The study, taken as a whole, reports: Vaccine recipients showed a spike-specific TCR breadth that was higher than in placebo recipients.

The CDR3 length is 12 residues. The germline V gene encodes CDR1 GTSNPN and CDR2 SVGIG (reference sequence). The V gene lost 3 bases and the J gene lost 3 bases, with 8 bases spanning the gap. On this clone: Antigen unknown.

Indicated treatment: some 19 received Ad26.COV2.S at low or high dose, single or two shots; roughly 5 received placebo; per-sample allocation not given. At day 63 after the first vaccine or placebo injection, samples were drawn. At a Boston site, the person donating was an adult of 18-55 years. Vaccination used an Ad26 vector expressing Wuhan-strain SARS-CoV-2 spike. The repertoire was sequenced with immunoSEQ multiplex PCR; TCRdb's copy has only in-frame clones and lacks some. The table records 440,000 or so clones, around 89% of them present only once. V is TRBV30 and J is TRBJ1-1; D gene uncertain. The clonotype comes from a person between 18 and 59 years old who received the Ad26.COV2.S COVID-19 vaccine or a placebo. Sequencing used peripheral blood, obtained in a trial of Ad26.COV2.S vaccine versus placebo. The CDR3 here is CAWRSGYTEAFF. In DNA form, the CDR3 reads TGTGCCTGGAGAAGTGGGTACACTGAAGCTTTCTTT.